This TCR beta chain was captured in a study of shared clonotypes between healthy human individuals. About the research overall: Researchers assigned three CD4 naive, three CD4 memory, two CD8 naive and one CD8 memory plate to each donor. Overall study results and limits: Clonotypes that were shared across a handful of donors made up approximately 5% of naive CD4 clonotypes. Only blood underwent sampling, and tissue repertoires likely differ.

This CDR3 is built from 17 residues. With 5 bases clipped from V and 0 bases from J, the junction kept 9 bases outside the gene matches. Germline values: CDR1 SGHNT, CDR2 YENEEA. This clone was observed a single time. Antigen unknown. Libraries were prepared by immunoSEQ multiplex PCR; TCRdb keeps only in-frame clonotypes and omits some of them. The sample consists of roughly 2.2 million clones, about 92% of them appearing once. The receptor was derived from a man between 18 and 29 years old in good health. Some clones in this sample may be carry-over from other donors' samples. V usage is TRBV11-3 and J usage is TRBJ2-1, with 8 positions matching TRBD2. Sequencing used naive CD4+ T cells from PBMCs. The subset was: CD45RA+ positively selected. The CDR3 is CASSLRGARGSYNEQFF. The CDR3 coding sequence is TGTGCCAGCAGCCTGCGGGGGGCGCGGGGCTCCTACAATGAGCAGTTCTTC. The variable domain in full, with the rest retrieved from reference TRBV11-3 and TRBJ2-1, is EAGVVQSPRYKIIEKKQPVAFWCNPISGHNTLYWYLQNLGQGPELLIRYENEEAVDDSQLPKDRFSAERLKGVDSTLKIQPAELGDSAVYLCASSLRGARGSYNEQFFGPGTRLTVL.